The rows below give T cell receptor beta chains drawn from one sample of a study of blood T cell repertoires in COVID-19. Some clones are missing from TCRdb's copy, which holds only in-frame ones; the method was immunoSEQ multiplex PCR. The sample lists roughly 330,000 clones; approximately 88% were seen once. The sequencing input was peripheral blood. The receptors come from a woman between 45 and 60 years old with active or convalescent COVID-19. Both conserved end residues are part of each CDR3.

>TRBJ1-4|TRBV6-5
CASSSPGGGEKLFF
>TRBJ2-1|TRBV28
CASNSGTSGRAPYNEQFF
>TRBJ2-5|TRBV5-1
CASSRELQETQYF
>TRBJ2-5|TRBV5-1
CASSLEAVQGTQYF
>TRBJ1-2|TRBV9
CASSTQGFGYTF
>TRBJ2-1|TRBV2
CASRLTGTAYNEQFF
>TRBJ1-2|TRBV5-1
CASSRGQGVHYGYTF
>TRBJ1-1|TRBV7-2
CASSLDRDNAEAFF
>TRBJ2-3|TRBV6-4
CASSQQGSNHDTQYF
>TRBJ1-5|TRBV6-2/TRBV6-3
CASSGTDNQPQHF
>TRBJ2-1|TRBV7-9
CASSLSINNEQFF
>TRBJ2-7|TRBV7-2
CASSLVGGRGSYEQYF
>TRBJ1-2|TRBV5-6
CASSLGGQFYGYTF
>TRBJ1-2|TRBV27
CASSHRLGGGDYGYTF
>TRBJ2-1|TRBV7-9
CASSTLAGGNWEQFF
>TRBJ2-1|TRBV4-3
CASSQDPLRAGLRASYNEQFF
>TRBJ1-5|TRBV3-1/TRBV3-2
CASSRSWFSEPQHF
>TRBJ2-7|TRBV3-1/TRBV3-2
CASSHGLAGNYEQYF
>TRBJ2-5|TRBV11-3
CASSRATGTSGGGETQYF
>TRBJ2-7|TRBV4-3
CASSQVAAEAYEQYF
>TRBJ2-5|TRBV5-5
CASSLTSDTPEYF
>TRBJ1-1|TRBV7-3
CASSFSAASTEAFF
>TRBJ2-7|TRBV4-1
CASSQDMESLEQYF
>TRBJ1-5|TRBV28
CASSFRGFQPQHF
>TRBJ1-5|TRBV9
CASSGAGNSNQPQHF
>TRBJ2-7|TRBV28
CASSPSGGASPEQYF
>TRBJ2-1|TRBV4-1
CASSQDGRDEQFF
>TRBJ2-7|TRBV5-1
CASSFGQSYEQYF
>TRBJ2-1|TRBV7-9
CASSLVRLNEQFF
>TRBJ1-2|TRBV6-5
CASSYGTGGNGYTF
>TRBJ2-3|TRBV7-3
CASSIQGGSTDTQYF
>TRBJ2-7|TRBV5-1
CASSLGQSSYEQYF
>TRBJ1-1|TRBV12-3/TRBV12-4
CASSLGQQAFF
>TRBJ2-6|TRBV9
CASSLQGSGANVLTF
>TRBJ2-7|TRBV7-3
CASSLSSGSPYEQYF
>TRBJ2-7|TRBV29-1
CSVVGRFSYEQYF
>TRBJ1-6|TRBV7-9
CASSHSKDSITSPLHF
>TRBJ1-1|TRBV18
CASSPTGMAEAFF
>TRBJ1-6|TRBV9
CASSVAGTGVNSPLHF
>TRBJ2-7|TRBV24-1
CATSAPDRGPDEQYF
>TRBJ2-2|TRBV13
CASRQGANTGELFF
>TRBJ1-2|TRBV7-9
CASSLQGRGYGYTF
>TRBJ2-7|TRBV28
CASSLGAPEEQYF
>TRBJ2-1|TRBV11-2
CASSRSARNPRYNEQFF
>TRBJ2-7|TRBV7-2
CASSLVGAYEQYF
>TRBJ2-7|TRBV11-2
CASSLGLSGYEQYF
>TRBJ1-5|TRBV19
CASKRQGDQPQHF
>TRBJ1-2|TRBV7-2
CASSLARSGGYTF
>TRBJ1-1|TRBV7-2
CASSFYMMNTEAFF
>TRBJ2-7|TRBV5-6
CASSLGAGAQLSIYEQYF
>TRBJ2-7|TRBV11-2
CASSLVGDLTYEQYF
>TRBJ2-4|TRBV7-2
CASSLAGGDGIQYF
>TRBJ2-2|TRBV19
CASTTGWGTGELFF
>TRBJ1-1|TRBV7-9
CASSLERVMNTEAFF
>TRBJ1-6|TRBV25-1
CASSAQNSPLHF
>TRBJ2-5|TRBV5-4
CASSFSTSVYQETQYF
>TRBJ1-3|TRBV25-1
CASSDTGAENTIYF
>TRBJ2-3|TRBV6-5
CASIRGASTDTQYF
>TRBJ1-2|TRBV3-1/TRBV3-2
CASSQSLLVRDYGYTF